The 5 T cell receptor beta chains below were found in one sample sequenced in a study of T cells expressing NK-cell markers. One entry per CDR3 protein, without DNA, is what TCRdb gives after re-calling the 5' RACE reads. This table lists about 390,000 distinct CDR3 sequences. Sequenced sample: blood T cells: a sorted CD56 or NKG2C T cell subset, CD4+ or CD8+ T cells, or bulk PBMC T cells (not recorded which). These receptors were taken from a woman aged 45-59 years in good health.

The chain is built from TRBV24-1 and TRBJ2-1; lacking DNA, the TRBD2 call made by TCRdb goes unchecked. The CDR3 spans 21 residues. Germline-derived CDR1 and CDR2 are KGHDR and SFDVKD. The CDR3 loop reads CATSDPGRIGTSFKGGDEQFF.

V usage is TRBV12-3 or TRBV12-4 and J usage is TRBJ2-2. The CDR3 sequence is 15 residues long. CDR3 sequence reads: CASSFHRLDTGELFF.

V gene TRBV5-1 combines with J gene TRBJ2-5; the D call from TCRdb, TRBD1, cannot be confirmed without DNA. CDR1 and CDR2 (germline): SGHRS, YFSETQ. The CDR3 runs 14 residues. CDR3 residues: CASHRGAPQETQYF.

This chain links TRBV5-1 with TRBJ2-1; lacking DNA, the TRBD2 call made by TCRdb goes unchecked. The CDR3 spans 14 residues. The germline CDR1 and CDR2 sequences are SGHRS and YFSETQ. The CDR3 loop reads CASSWILAGDEQFF.

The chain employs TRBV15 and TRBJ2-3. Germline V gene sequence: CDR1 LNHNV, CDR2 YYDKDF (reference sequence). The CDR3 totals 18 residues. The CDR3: CATSRGRWQTGSTDTQYF.